The clone carrying this TCR beta chain appeared a few times. Its antigen is currently unknown. With a much larger clone just one base away, this may be a read error. Per the germline V gene, CDR1 is SGHVS and CDR2 is FQNEAQ. This CDR3 is 13 amino acids long. With 2 bases removed from V and 5 bases from J, the gap between germline ends came to 7 bases. This sample was taken from a study of human T cells and chemical hapten exposure. Study as a whole: The study patch tested 0.01% DPC on the upper back and read results at 6 days. Alopecia universalis, totalis or areata was present in patients who were mostly female.

TCRdb re-called the RACE reads with MiXCR, one entry per CDR3 protein. Among a few hundred thousand distinct CDR3 sequences, around 4.8% were seen once, and the ten largest hold 2% to 2.5%. The study, taken as a whole, reports: PT1 expanded TCR numbers tracked positively with patch test score.

The time point: patch test 1, 2 weeks after DPC sensitization. Described treatment: therapeutic diphenylcyclopropenone sensitization with weekly scalp DPC. RNA extraction used unfractionated whole blood as the source of total RNA. The sample was whole blood, taken in connection with sensitization to the hapten diphenylcyclopropenone (DPC). This clonotype originated in a woman aged 45-60 years with alopecia areata. Some clones in this sample may be carry-over from other donors' samples. The chain employs TRBV7-8 and TRBJ1-5; no clear D. CDR3 in DNA: TGTGCCAGCAGCTTATGGGAGGATCAGCCCCAGCATTTT. Amino acids: CASSLWEDQPQHF.